Shown below are 12 T cell receptor beta chains from a single sample sequenced in a study of blood T cell repertoires in COVID-19. The method was immunoSEQ multiplex PCR; TCRdb's version includes in-frame clones alone and lacks a portion of them. The sample lists around 41,000 clones, approximately 90% occurring once. The sequenced sample was peripheral blood. Source of these receptors: a human donor in a cohort sampled during active COVID-19.

This chain uses TRBV15 with TRBJ2-5; D gene unclear. Germline CDR1 reads LNHNV; CDR2 reads YYDKDF (reference sequence). CDR3 length: 13 residues. The V and J ends lost 5 bases and 2 bases respectively, with 9 bases between them. The DNA of the CDR3 is TGTGCCACCAGCCGGTCCGGGCAAGAGACCCAGTACTTC. Protein sequence: CATSRSGQETQYF.

The chain has TRBV19 and TRBJ2-7, with D perhaps TRBD1 (6 bases). The V gene lost 4 bases and the J gene lost 4 bases, with 14 bases spanning the gap. CDR3 length equals 14 residues. The germline CDR1 and CDR2 sequences are LNHDA and SQIVND (reference sequence). The CDR3 protein is CASSRRKGQYEQYF. The CDR3 region has the DNA TGTGCCAGTAGTAGACGTAAGGGACAATACGAGCAGTACTTC.

V gene TRBV24-1 combines with J gene TRBJ2-1, with TRBD2 identical over 15 bases. Germline loops: CDR1 KGHDR, CDR2 SFDVKD. CDR3 length equals 19 residues. V lost 3 bases to trimming and J lost 8 bases; unmatched junction nucleotides: 13. CDR3 DNA: TGTGCCACCAGTGATGGACTAGCGGGAGGGCCCGGGCGAAAAGATGAGCAGTTCTTC. This translates into CATSDGLAGGPGRKDEQFF.

This clone is a singleton in its sample. This sequence joins TRBV11-2 and TRBJ1-1; perhaps TRBD1 as D (5 bases). CDR1 SGHAT and CDR2 FQNNGV come from the germline V gene. This CDR3 spans 16 amino acids. V was clipped by 5 bases and J by 1 base, with 17 bases between them. CDR3 DNA: TGTGCCAGCAGCCTGATGTGGCAGGGCTCGAACACTGAAGCTTTCTTT. Translated, it gives CASSLMWQGSNTEAFF.

The chain employs TRBV5-6 and TRBJ2-7; TRBD1 is a possible D gene (5 bases). V was pared by 0 bases and J by 3 bases, with 13 bases between. The CDR3 extends over 15 amino acids. The germline V gene encodes CDR1 SGHDT and CDR2 YYEEEE. The CDR3 here is CASSLGDSTSYEQYF. CDR3 nucleotides: TGTGCCAGCAGCTTGGGAGACAGTACAAGCTACGAGCAGTACTTC.

The V call is TRBV12-3 or TRBV12-4, the J call TRBJ2-7, with D perhaps matching TRBD2 (7 bases). V lost 7 bases and J 7 bases, leaving 17 bases between the germline ends. The CDR3 is 13 residues long. CDR3: CASIPLGGREQYF. CDR3 DNA: TGTGCCAGCATCCCATTGGGGGGGCGAGAGCAGTACTTC.

J is TRBJ2-2 and V is TRBV11-2, with a possible D match to TRBD2 (6 bases). Trimming removed 5 bases from V and 0 bases from J, with 16 bases in between. Germline values: CDR1 SGHAT, CDR2 FQNNGV. The CDR3 has 17 residues. The CDR3 bases are TGTGCCAGCAGCCCGCGGGACTGGCGGCCGAACACCGGGGAGCTGTTTTTT. Translating gives CASSPRDWRPNTGELFF. The entire variable domain, with the rest obtained from reference TRBV11-2 and TRBJ2-2, is as follows: EAGVAQSPRYKIIEKRQSVAFWCNPISGHATLYWYQQILGQGPKLLIQFQNNGVVDDSQLPKDRFSAERLKGVDSTLKIQPAKLEDSAVYLCASSPRDWRPNTGELFFGEGSRLTVL.

This clone was seen a few times. The V gene is TRBV20-1, the J gene TRBJ2-1, with a tentative D call TRBD2 (5 bases). Trimming shortened V by 1 base and J by 12 bases, and 7 bases separated the two germline ends. The CDR3 runs to 10 residues. Germline V gives CDR1 DFQATT, CDR2 SNEGSKA (reference sequence). CDR3 in DNA: TGCAGTGCTAGAGTAGGGAGGCAGTTCTTC. Its translation is CSARVGRQFF.

The chain recombines TRBV19 with TRBJ1-5, with TRBD1 matching 11 bases. The J segment lost 7 bases and the V segment lost 3 bases, leaving 5 bases of the junction unmatched. The CDR3 covers 15 residues. CDR1 LNHDA and CDR2 SQIVND come from the germline V gene (reference sequence). The DNA of the CDR3 is TGTGCCAGTAGTATGGACAGGGGGCGCGTCCAGCCCCAGCATTTT. Protein product: CASSMDRGRVQPQHF.

The V call is TRBV7-3, the J call TRBJ2-7, with 8 bases that match TRBD2. The CDR3 contains 15 residues. The germline V gene has CDR1 SGHTA and CDR2 FQGTGA. The J segment lost 3 bases and the V segment lost 5 bases, leaving 9 bases of the junction unmatched. CDR3: CASSPTGLDFYEQYF. CDR3 bases: TGTGCCAGCAGCCCTACGGGACTAGACTTCTACGAGCAGTACTTC.

The chain links TRBV28 to TRBJ2-2; 10 positions agree with TRBD2. J gave up 0 bases and V 9 bases, and 4 bases lay outside the gene matches. This CDR3 has 15 amino acids. The germline V gene encodes CDR1 MDHEN and CDR2 SYDVKM. The DNA for the CDR3 is TGTGCCAGTAGAGCGGGAGGGACGAACACCGGGGAGCTGTTTTTT. It specifies CASRAGGTNTGELFF.

This rearrangement joins TRBV28 to TRBJ2-3; 15 bases line up with TRBD2. Germline V gives CDR1 MDHEN, CDR2 SYDVKM. V shed 5 bases, J shed 5 bases, and the junction held 8 bases outside the gene matches. The CDR3 is 17 amino acids. Written as DNA, the CDR3 is TGTGCCAGCAGTCCTGGGACTAGCGGGAGGTTGATAGATACGCAGTATTTT. Translation: CASSPGTSGRLIDTQYF.